A single sample gave rise to the 9 T cell receptor beta chains below, sequenced in a study of preoperative IRX-2 immunotherapy in early breast cancer. Treatment: preoperative locoregional IRX-2 cytokine immunotherapy. The method was immunoSEQ multiplex PCR; TCRdb's version includes in-frame clones alone and lacks a portion of them. The sample has more than 30,000 clones, roughly 89% seen once. The sequencing here drew on tumor tissue, taken after IRX-2 immunotherapy. The receptors originated from a human donor with breast cancer.

The rearrangement links TRBV30 to TRBJ1-6, with a weak D call TRBD1 (6 bases). Germline CDR1 GTSNPN, CDR2 SVGIG (reference sequence). V lost 5 bases and J lost 10, with 12 bases in between. CDR3 length: 12 residues. Here the CDR3 DNA reads TGTGCCTGGGATGGGGGGCGATCACCCCTCCACTTT. Translated: CAWDGGRSPLHF.

This sequence joins TRBV19 and TRBJ1-4; 8 nucleotides line up with TRBD1. The V and J ends lost 6 bases and 0 bases, in that order; junction bases with no gene match: 6. Germline V lookup: CDR1 LNHDA, CDR2 SQIVND (reference sequence). The CDR3 length is 16 residues. As DNA, the CDR3 is TGTGCCAGTAGAGACAGGGGTACGGCAACTAATGAAAAACTGTTTTTT. This translates into CASRDRGTATNEKLFF.

Only a few counts were recorded for this clone. The gene calls are TRBV11-3 and TRBJ2-5; D unresolved. CDR1 SGHNT and CDR2 YENEEA come from the germline V gene. Deletions cut 3 bases from V and 0 bases from J, with 8 bases between. The CDR3 length is 14 residues. CDR3 sequence: CASSFGLNQETQYF. CDR3 bases: TGTGCCAGCAGCTTCGGTCTGAACCAAGAGACCCAGTACTTC.

The chain uses TRBV11-3 and TRBJ1-2; D possibly corresponds to TRBD1 (6 bases). V dropped 1 base and J dropped 4 bases, with 13 bases sitting between them. The CDR3 extends over 15 amino acids. CDR1 is SGHNT, CDR2 YENEEA, per germline. In nucleotides, the CDR3 is TGTGCCAGCAGCTTAGTTCCGGGGGCCGGCTATGGCTACACCTTC. Protein sequence: CASSLVPGAGYGYTF.

V is TRBV15 and J is TRBJ1-2; D call uncertain. Looked up from germline, CDR1 is LNHNV and CDR2 is YYDKDF (reference sequence). The CDR3 consists of 14 residues. V lost 3 bases to trimming and J lost 0 bases, with 8 bases between them. CDR3 amino acids: CATSRDLANYGYTF. The CDR3 DNA sequence: TGTGCCACCAGCAGGGACCTGGCTAACTATGGCTACACCTTC.

The rearrangement links TRBV19 to TRBJ2-5, with 7 bases identical to TRBD1. This CDR3 comprises 15 residues. CDR1 is LNHDA and CDR2 is SQIVND in the germline V gene (reference sequence). J gave up 2 bases and V 5 bases, and 8 bases lay outside the gene matches. Here the CDR3 reads CASSAAGGGQETQYF. The CDR3 DNA follows: TGTGCCAGTAGTGCCGCAGGGGGTGGGCAAGAGACCCAGTACTTC.

The chain recombines TRBV30 with TRBJ1-3, with TRBD1 identical over 8 bases. The CDR3 covers 16 residues. J was trimmed by 0 bases and V by 2 bases; bases with no gene match: 6. Germline V gene data show CDR1 as GTSNPN and CDR2 as SVGIG (reference sequence). CDR3 sequence reads: CAWSPRTGNSGNTIYF. As DNA, the CDR3 is TGTGCCTGGAGTCCCAGGACAGGGAACTCTGGAAACACCATATATTTT.

The rearrangement joins TRBV11-3 to TRBJ1-4, with 10 positions matching TRBD1. Germline V lookup: CDR1 SGHNT, CDR2 YENEEA. J lost 0 bases, V lost 3 bases, and 1 base had no gene match. The CDR3 extends over 16 amino acids. CDR3 sequence reads: CASSLGTGATNEKLFF. In DNA form, the CDR3 reads TGTGCCAGCAGCTTGGGGACAGGGGCAACTAATGAAAAACTGTTTTTT.

The chain employs TRBV19 and TRBJ1-1, with D possibly matching TRBD1 (5 bases). Germline V gene data show CDR1 as LNHDA and CDR2 as SQIVND (reference sequence). Trimming pared 5 bases from V and 0 bases from J, leaving 10 bases between. The CDR3 is 14 residues long. CDR3 DNA: TGTGCCAGTAGTCTCGGACAAATGAACACTGAAGCTTTCTTT. This encodes CASSLGQMNTEAFF.